One and the same sample provided the 8 T cell receptor beta chains below, sequenced in a study of T cells in Graves' hyperthyroidism and ophthalmopathy. Amplified TCR beta CDR3 regions derived from RNA transcripts. Using the HTBI primer set, a first-round RT-PCR was run on the TCR CDR3. TCRdb independently ran MiXCR on the multiplex PCR reads; one entry per CDR3 protein. Of a few hundred thousand distinct CDR3 sequences in the sample, about 14% were seen once. Material for sequencing was blood. Receptors were obtained from a woman in her 30s with Graves' ophthalmopathy.

The table lists this clonotype with many counts. The chain is built from TRBV12-3 or TRBV12-4 and TRBJ2-5, with D perhaps assigned TRBD1 or TRBD2 (5 bases each). There are 12 residues in the CDR3. V shed 5 bases and J shed 7 bases, with 11 bases lying between them. The CDR3 protein is CASSPGASTQYF. The DNA of the CDR3 is TGTGCCAGCAGTCCCGGGGCCTCGACCCAGTACTTC.

This clonotype was seen repeatedly, ten times or more. The rearrangement joins TRBV29-1 to TRBJ2-1, with TRBD2 matching over 7 bases. Germline V lookup: CDR1 SQVTM, CDR2 ANQGSEA. J gave up 0 bases and V 6 bases, and 11 bases lay outside the gene matches. The CDR3 covers 16 residues. The CDR3 DNA follows: TGCAGCGTGGGGCCTTTAGCGGGTAGCTCCTACAATGAGCAGTTCTTC. This gives the protein CSVGPLAGSSYNEQFF.

The sample holds a few counts of this clonotype. The chain couples TRBV7-8 to TRBJ2-2; D unclear. V was cut by 5 bases and J by 4 bases, with 14 bases left in between. Per the germline V gene, CDR1 is SGHVS and CDR2 is FQNEAQ. The CDR3 runs to 15 residues. This chain's CDR3 is CASSHVLGGTGELFF. The CDR3 nucleotides read TGTGCCAGCAGCCACGTTCTTGGTGGCACCGGGGAGCTGTTTTTT.

This clonotype occurred many times. This chain links TRBV3-1 with TRBJ1-6; a weak D match, TRBD1 (5 bases). This CDR3 is built from 15 residues. Trimming removed 1 base from V and 7 bases from J, with 11 bases in between. Germline CDR1 LGHDT, CDR2 YNNKEL (reference sequence). CDR3 region: CASSQAPGLNSPLHF. The CDR3 DNA reads TGTGCCAGCAGCCAAGCCCCGGGACTAAATTCACCCCTCCACTTT. Filled out from reference TRBV3-1 and TRBJ1-6, the complete variable domain reads DTAVSQTPKYLVTQMGNDKSIKCEQNLGHDTMYWYKQDSKKFLKIMFSYNNKELIINETVPNRFSPKSPDKAHLNLHINSLELGDSAVYFCASSQAPGLNSPLHFGNGTRLTVT.

The chain joins TRBV7-8 to TRBJ1-5; D remains unclear. The CDR3 runs to 17 residues. The germline CDR1 and CDR2 sequences are SGHVS and FQNEAQ. Trimming pared 5 bases from V and 0 bases from J, leaving 17 bases between. In DNA form, the CDR3 reads TGTGCCAGCAGCCCCACCCGGGTGGGGAATAGCAATCAGCCCCAGCATTTT. Its protein product is CASSPTRVGNSNQPQHF.

The sample holds one count of this clonotype. The chain links TRBV15 to TRBJ2-3; no clear D. CDR1 and CDR2 from the germline V gene are LNHNV and YYDKDF (reference sequence). The CDR3 sequence is 17 residues long. Trimming removed 0 bases from V and 0 bases from J, with 13 bases in between. CDR3 DNA: TGTGCCACCAGCAGAGATCTCGGGTCTTCTAGCACAGATACGCAGTATTTT. This encodes CATSRDLGSSSTDTQYF.

In this sample, this clonotype turned up many times. The rearrangement links TRBV18 to TRBJ1-2; tentatively, D is TRBD1 (6 bases). This CDR3 is built from 17 residues. The germline CDR1 and CDR2 sequences are KGHSH and LQKENI. V lost 3 bases and J 4 bases, leaving 21 bases between the germline ends. CDR3 sequence (DNA): TGTGCCAGCTCACCGTCCACGACAGGCCCCCGGTTCTATGGCTACACCTTC. Translation gives CASSPSTTGPRFYGYTF.

The J gene is TRBJ1-1, the V gene TRBV5-1; D is possibly TRBD1 (6 bases). The CDR3 loop spans 13 amino acids. Germline V gene sequence: CDR1 SGHRS, CDR2 YFSETQ. Trimming removed 0 bases from V and 7 bases from J, with 10 bases in between. The DNA for the CDR3 is TGCGCCAGCAGCTTGGACAGGGCTATTGAAGCTTTCTTT. Translation gives CASSLDRAIEAFF.